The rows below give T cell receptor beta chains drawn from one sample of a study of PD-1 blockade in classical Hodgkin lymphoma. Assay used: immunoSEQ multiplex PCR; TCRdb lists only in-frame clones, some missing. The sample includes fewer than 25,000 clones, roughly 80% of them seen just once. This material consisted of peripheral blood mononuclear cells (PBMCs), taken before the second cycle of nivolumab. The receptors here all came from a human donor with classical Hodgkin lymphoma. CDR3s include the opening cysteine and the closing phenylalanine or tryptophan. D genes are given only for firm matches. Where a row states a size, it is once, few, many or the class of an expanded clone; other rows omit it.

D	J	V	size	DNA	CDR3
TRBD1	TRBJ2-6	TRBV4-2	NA	TGTGCCAGCAGCCAATCATCCAGGACAGGGAGGGGGGCCAACGTCCTGACTTTC	CASSQSSRTGRGANVLTF
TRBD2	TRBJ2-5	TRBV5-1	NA	TGCGCCAGCAGCTTGGTAGCGGGGGAAGAGACCCAGTACTTC	CASSLVAGEETQYF
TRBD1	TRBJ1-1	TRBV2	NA	TGTGCCGGTAGGACAGGCGCACCGAACACTGAAGCTTTCTTT	CAGRTGAPNTEAFF
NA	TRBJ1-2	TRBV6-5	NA	TGTGCCAGCAGTGAGTTCGGGTATGGTGGCTACACCTTC	CASSEFGYGGYTF
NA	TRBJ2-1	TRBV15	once	TGTGCCACCACCCAAAGACCCACACAGTTCTTC	CATTQRPTQFF
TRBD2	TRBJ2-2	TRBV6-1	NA	TGTGCCAGCATCCCGGGACTAGCGGGGACCGGGGAGCTGTTTTTT	CASIPGLAGTGELFF
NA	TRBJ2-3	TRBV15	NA	TGTGCCACCAGCAGAGATCCCGGAGATACGCAGTATTTT	CATSRDPGDTQYF
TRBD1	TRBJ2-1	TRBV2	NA	TGTGCCAGCAGCCGAAGATCCGGGACAGTAGGATCTAACAATGAGCAGTTCTTC	CASSRRSGTVGSNNEQFF
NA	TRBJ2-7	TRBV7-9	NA	TGTGCCAGCAGCCCACAGGCGATTACCTACGAGCAGTACTTC	CASSPQAITYEQYF
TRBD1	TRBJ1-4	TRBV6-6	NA	TGTGCCAGCAGGAACAGGGGTACTAATGAAAAACTGTTTTTT	CASRNRGTNEKLFF
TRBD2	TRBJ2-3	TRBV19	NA	TGTGCCAGTAGTTTAAGACTAGCGGGCACAGATACGCAGTATTTT	CASSLRLAGTDTQYF
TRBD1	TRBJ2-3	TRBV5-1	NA	TGCGCCAGCAGCCGACAGGGTTCGGATACGCAGTATTTT	CASSRQGSDTQYF
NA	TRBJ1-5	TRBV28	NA	TGTGCCAGCAGTTCCCAGACAGGCCAGTCCCAGCATTTT	CASSSQTGQSQHF
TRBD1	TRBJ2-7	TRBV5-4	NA	TGTGCCAGCAGTCCCGGACAGGGGAGAGGCTACGAGCAGTACTTC	CASSPGQGRGYEQYF
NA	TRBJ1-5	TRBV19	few	TGTGCCAGTAGTATGTCGTTACCTCAAGGGCCCCAGCATTTT	CASSMSLPQGPQHF
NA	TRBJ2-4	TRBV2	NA	TGTGCCAGCAGTGGGCCAGGACAGAGGCTAGCCAAAAACATTCAGTACTTC	CASSGPGQRLAKNIQYF
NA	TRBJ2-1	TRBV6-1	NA	TGTGCCAGCAGTGAATATGGCTTGAGAGATGAGCAGTTCTTC	CASSEYGLRDEQFF
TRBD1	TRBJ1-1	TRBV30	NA	TGTGCCTGGGCACAGGGGGTTAACACTGAAGCTTTCTTT	CAWAQGVNTEAFF
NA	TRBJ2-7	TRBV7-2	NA	TGTGCCAGCAGCTTAGGAACTAACCTCTACGAGCAGTACTTC	CASSLGTNLYEQYF
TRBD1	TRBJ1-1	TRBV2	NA	TGTGCCAGCCTTCCGGACAGGGTGAACACTGAAGCTTTCTTT	CASLPDRVNTEAFF
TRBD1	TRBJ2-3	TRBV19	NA	TGTGCCAGTAGTATCCGACAGGGAAGAGATACGCAGTATTTT	CASSIRQGRDTQYF
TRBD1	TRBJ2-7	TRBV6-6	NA	TGTGCCAGCAGTTGGGGACAGGGAGGATACGAGCAGTACTTC	CASSWGQGGYEQYF
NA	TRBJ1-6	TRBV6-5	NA	TGTGCCAGCAGTTACCAGGGATCCTATAATTCACCCCTCCACTTT	CASSYQGSYNSPLHF
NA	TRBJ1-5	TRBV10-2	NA	TGCGCCAGCAGTGGATCGGGTTCACAGCCCCAGCATTTT	CASSGSGSQPQHF
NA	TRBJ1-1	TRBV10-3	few	TGTGCCATCAGTGAGGGGTTCACTGAAGCTTTCTTT	CAISEGFTEAFF
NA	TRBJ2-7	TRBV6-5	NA	TGTGCCAGCAGTTACCGCCCCGCAGGGCCTGCCTACGAGCAGTACTTC	CASSYRPAGPAYEQYF
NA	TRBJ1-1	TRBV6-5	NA	TGTGCCAGCAGTACCATTGACGGACTGAACACTGAAGCTTTCTTT	CASSTIDGLNTEAFF
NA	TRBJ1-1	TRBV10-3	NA	TGTGCCATCAGCCGGAGTCTGACAGACCCGAACACTGAAGCTTTCTTT	CAISRSLTDPNTEAFF
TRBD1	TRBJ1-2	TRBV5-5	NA	TGTGCCAGCAGCTCGACAGGGAATTTCGGTGGCTACACCTTC	CASSSTGNFGGYTF
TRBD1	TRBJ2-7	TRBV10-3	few	TGTGCCATTCGTGGACAGGGGGACTACGAGCAGTACTTC	CAIRGQGDYEQYF
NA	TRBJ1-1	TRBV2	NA	TGTGCCAGCAGGGGTAACACTGAAGCTTTCTTT	CASRGNTEAFF
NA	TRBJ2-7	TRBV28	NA	TGTGCCAGCAGTTTGGAGTCGAGGTACGAGCAGTACTTC	CASSLESRYEQYF
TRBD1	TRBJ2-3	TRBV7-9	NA	TGTGCCAGCAGCCCCCCAATCAGGGACAGGGGTTCAGATACGCAGTATTTT	CASSPPIRDRGSDTQYF
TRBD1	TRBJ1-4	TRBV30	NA	TGTGCCTGGAAGCGGACAGGGGTGAAAAAACTGTTTTTT	CAWKRTGVKKLFF
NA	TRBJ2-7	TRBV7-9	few	TGTGCCGGATCACGGCTGAGCGAAGAGCAGTACTTC	CAGSRLSEEQYF
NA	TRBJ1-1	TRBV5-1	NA	TGCGCCAGCAGCTTTAGCCAGGGGTCGAGGGACACTGAAGCTTTCTTT	CASSFSQGSRDTEAFF
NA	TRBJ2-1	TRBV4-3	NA	TGCGCCAGCAGCCAAGGCCTAGCTAGAGAGCAGTTCTTC	CASSQGLAREQFF
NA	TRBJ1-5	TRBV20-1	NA	TGCAGTGCTAGAGACTGGGACGAACATTTT	CSARDWDEHF
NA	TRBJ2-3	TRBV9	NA	TGTGCCAGCAGCGTAGATGCAGATACGCAGTATTTT	CASSVDADTQYF
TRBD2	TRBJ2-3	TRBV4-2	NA	TGTGCCAGCAGCCAGAGCGGGGGGACGATATTTTTTGGCACAGATACGCAGTATTTT	CASSQSGGTIFFGTDTQYF
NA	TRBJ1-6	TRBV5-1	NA	TGCGCCAGCAGCTTGGAAGGGACGGCGGGCTTCCACTTT	CASSLEGTAGFHF
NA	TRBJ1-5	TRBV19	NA	TGTGCCAGTAGTACGCCCGGATCCAATCAGCCCCAGCATTTT	CASSTPGSNQPQHF
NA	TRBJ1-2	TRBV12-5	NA	TGTGCTAGTGGTTTTCTCACAGGGAACGGCTACACCTTC	CASGFLTGNGYTF
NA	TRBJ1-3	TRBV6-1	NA	TGTGCCAGCACGAAGAGCTCTGGAAACACCATATATTTT	CASTKSSGNTIYF
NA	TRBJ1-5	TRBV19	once	TGTGCCAGTAGTATATTACAGGGAGATCAGCCCCAGCATTTT	CASSILQGDQPQHF
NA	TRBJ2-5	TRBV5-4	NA	TGTGCCAGCAGCTTGGCCGGGACCCAAGAGACCCAGTACTTC	CASSLAGTQETQYF
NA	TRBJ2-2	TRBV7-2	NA	TGTGCCAGCAGCTTAGTTGGGGGCCACGGGGAGCTGTTTTTT	CASSLVGGHGELFF
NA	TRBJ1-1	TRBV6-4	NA	TGTGCCAGCAGCGCGGGGGCGAGGACTGAAGCTTTCTTT	CASSAGARTEAFF
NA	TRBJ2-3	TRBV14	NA	TGTGCCAGCAGCCAAGATCGGCATACGCAGTATTTT	CASSQDRHTQYF
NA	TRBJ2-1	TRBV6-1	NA	TGTGCCAGCACCACCTCAGGGGTTGAGCAGTTCTTC	CASTTSGVEQFF
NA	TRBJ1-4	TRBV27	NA	TGTGCCAGCAGCCGCGCCCCGGGAGGCAAGCAAAAACTGTTTTTT	CASSRAPGGKQKLFF
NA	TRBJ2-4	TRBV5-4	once	TGTGCCAGCAGCTTGGGTAGTTTCAAAAACATTCAGTACTTC	CASSLGSFKNIQYF
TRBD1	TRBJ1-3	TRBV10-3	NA	TGTGCCACCTCGGACAGGGTCTCTGGAAACACCATATATTTT	CATSDRVSGNTIYF
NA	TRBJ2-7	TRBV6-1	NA	TGTGCCAGCAGTGGCCAGGCCTCCTACGAGCAGTACTTC	CASSGQASYEQYF